These T cell receptor beta chains were read from a single sample in a study of cytomegalovirus exposure and HLA in healthy donors. Profiling relied on immunoSEQ multiplex PCR, and the TCRdb table lists in-frame clones only, not all of them. The sample carries 150,000 or so clones, 85% to 90% recorded once. Sequenced material: PBMCs. These receptors were collected from a woman younger than 35 in good health and CMV-seropositive. CDR3s include the opening cysteine and the closing phenylalanine or tryptophan. D genes are given only for firm matches. Expanded clones get a size class; other rows say once, few or many, or leave the size out.

>.|14|TRBV28|TRBJ1-1|TRBD1
TGTGCCAGCGGATTGGGACAGCTGAACACTGAAGCTTTCTTT
CASGLGQLNTEAFF
>.|13|TRBV6-1|TRBJ1-2|.
TGTGCCAGCAGTGGCCCGACCCCATACTACTACACCTTC
CASSGPTPYYYTF
>.|13|TRBV2|TRBJ2-7|TRBD1
TGTGCCGGAACCGGGACAGGGTCGAGCGAGCAGTACTTC
CAGTGTGSSEQYF
>.|15|TRBV4-3|TRBJ1-2|TRBD1
TGCGCCAGCAGCCGTTGGCAGGGGGACTCCTATGGCTACACCTTC
CASSRWQGDSYGYTF
>.|16|TRBV9|TRBJ2-3|TRBD2
TGTGCCAGCAGCGTAGTTAGCGGGAGCGGCACAGATACGCAGTATTTT
CASSVVSGSGTDTQYF
>.|14|TRBV11-2|TRBJ2-5|TRBD2
TGTGCCAGCAGCTTAGAGCTGGGGAGGGGGACCCAGTACTTC
CASSLELGRGTQYF
>.|13|TRBV5-1|TRBJ2-1|.
TGCGCCAGCAGCGAGGACAATTTTGGGGAGCAGTTCTTC
CASSEDNFGEQFF
>.|14|TRBV19|TRBJ2-1|.
TGTGCCAGTAATGATGGCGGGTCCTACAATGAGCAGTTCTTC
CASNDGGSYNEQFF
>once|15|TRBV5-1|TRBJ2-1|TRBD1
TGCGCCAGCAGCTTGGAGGGACAGGGTCTCAATGAGCAGTTCTTC
CASSLEGQGLNEQFF
>.|15|TRBV19|TRBJ1-2|TRBD1
TGTGCCAGTAGTATAACGACAGGGTGGGACTATGGCTACACCTTC
CASSITTGWDYGYTF
>once|12|TRBV15|TRBJ2-5|TRBD1
TGTGCCACCAGCAGAAACCAGGGGGACCAGTACTTC
CATSRNQGDQYF
>.|16|TRBV6-6|TRBJ2-3|TRBD2
TGTGCCAGCAGTTACTTGGGACTAGCGGGAGCAGATACGCAGTATTTT
CASSYLGLAGADTQYF
>.|12|TRBV18|TRBJ1-2|.
TGTGCCAGCTCGGACAGCCAGTATGGCTACACCTTC
CASSDSQYGYTF
>.|16|TRBV10-1|TRBJ2-1|TRBD2
TGCGCCAGCAGTGAAGGCCTAGCGGGAGCCTACAATGAGCAGTTCTTC
CASSEGLAGAYNEQFF
>.|16|TRBV2|TRBJ2-1|.
TGTGCCAGCAGTGCCTCCCGGCCCAGCGGCCGCAATGAGCAGTTCTTC
CASSASRPSGRNEQFF
>.|16|TRBV7-2|TRBJ2-7|TRBD2
TGTGCCAGCAGCTTATCACCGGGAGGAGGATCCTACGAGCAGTACTTC
CASSLSPGGGSYEQYF
>.|15|TRBV5-1|TRBJ2-5|.
TGCGCCAGCAGCTTGGATAGTGTCCCCCCGGGGACCCAGTACTTC
CASSLDSVPPGTQYF
>.|14|TRBV27|TRBJ2-3|.
TGTGCCAGCAGGGTAGCGGCGCACACAGATACGCAGTATTTT
CASRVAAHTDTQYF
>.|13|TRBV2|TRBJ1-1|.
TGTGCCAGCAGGGCCAGGGGTGGTACTGAAGCTTTCTTT
CASRARGGTEAFF
>few|14|TRBV15|TRBJ1-5|TRBD1
TGTGCCACCAGCGAACAGGGGAGCAATCAGCCCCAGCATTTT
CATSEQGSNQPQHF
>.|13|TRBV5-1|TRBJ2-7|TRBD1
TGCGCCAGCTCTGGGACAGGCTCCTACGAGCAGTACTTC
CASSGTGSYEQYF
>.|15|TRBV28|TRBJ2-1|.
TGTGCCAGCAGTTGGCGGGATAGCTCCTACAATGAGCAGTTCTTC
CASSWRDSSYNEQFF
>.|14|TRBV7-2|TRBJ2-7|.
TGTGCCAGCAGCTTACCAGGGCTCCCCTACGAGCAGTACTTC
CASSLPGLPYEQYF
>.|14|TRBV16|TRBJ1-1|.
TGTGCCAGCAGCCAGGTAACAGGCTACACTGAAGCTTTCTTT
CASSQVTGYTEAFF
>few|14|TRBV2|TRBJ2-2|TRBD1
TGTGCCAGCAGAGAGACAGGGACGGGCGGGGAGCTGTTTTTT
CASRETGTGGELFF
>.|15|TRBV28|TRBJ1-2|.
TGTGCCAGCAGCCGTCACAGGGCATATAACTATGGCTACACCTTC
CASSRHRAYNYGYTF
>.|15|TRBV5-4|TRBJ2-2|TRBD1
TGTGCCAGCAGCCTCGGACAGGGGTACACCGGGGAGCTGTTTTTT
CASSLGQGYTGELFF
>.|14|TRBV5-1|TRBJ1-1|.
TGCGCCAGCAGCTTGGACAGGTTAAGCGCTGAAGCTTTCTTT
CASSLDRLSAEAFF
>.|13|TRBV7-8|TRBJ1-5|.
TGTGCCAGCAGCTTAGATCAGAATCAGCCCCAGCATTTT
CASSLDQNQPQHF
>.|14|TRBV5-4|TRBJ1-2|.
TGTACCAGCAGCTTGGCCCGAGTGGAGTATGGCTACACCTTC
CTSSLARVEYGYTF
>.|11|TRBV30|TRBJ1-2|.
TGTGCCTGGTCGGGCGCGGGTGGCTACACCTTC
CAWSGAGGYTF
>.|16|TRBV7-9|TRBJ2-1|TRBD2
TGTGCCAGCAGCTTAGTGATGACTAGCGGATACAATGAGCAGTTCTTC
CASSLVMTSGYNEQFF
>.|13|TRBV5-6|TRBJ2-1|TRBD2
TGTGCCAGCAGCGCGGGACTAGCGCGGGAGCAGTTCTTC
CASSAGLAREQFF
>.|15|TRBV11-3|TRBJ2-7|.
TGTGCCAGCAGCCCAGGGGCGGGAGAGGATAACGAGCAGTACTTC
CASSPGAGEDNEQYF
>.|16|TRBV4-1|TRBJ2-2|.
TGCGCCAGCAGCCAAGGACCAGCGGAGAACACCGGGGAGCTGTTTTTT
CASSQGPAENTGELFF
>.|15|TRBV5-8|TRBJ1-5|TRBD1
TGTGCCAGCAGCCGACAGGGAAAAGTGTTCCAGCCCCAGCATTTT
CASSRQGKVFQPQHF
>.|16|TRBV30|TRBJ2-2|TRBD1
TGTGCCTGGACCCCCGGGACAGGGGCTGCCCCCGGGGAGCTGTTTTTT
CAWTPGTGAAPGELFF
>few|14|TRBV10-3|TRBJ2-7|.
TGTGCCATCAGTTTAGCCGACCCGCCGGGAGAGCAGTACTTC
CAISLADPPGEQYF
>.|13|TRBV7-3|TRBJ2-7|TRBD1
TGTGCCAGCAGCCCCCGACAGGGCTACGAGCAGTACTTC
CASSPRQGYEQYF
>.|14|TRBV5-1|TRBJ1-5|.
TGCGCCAGCAGCTTGGGGCAGGGCGGTCAGCCCCAGCATTTT
CASSLGQGGQPQHF
>once|13|TRBV11-3|TRBJ2-5|TRBD2
TGTGCCAGCAGCTCGGGACTAAAAGAGACCCAGTACTTC
CASSSGLKETQYF
>.|14|TRBV4-1|TRBJ2-1|.
TGCGCCAGCAGACGACTACTAACCTACAATGAGCAGTTCTTC
CASRRLLTYNEQFF
>.|14|TRBV4-1|TRBJ2-3|.
TGCGCCAGCAGCCAAGCCCGTAGCACAGATACGCAGTATTTT
CASSQARSTDTQYF
>.|14|TRBV5-1|TRBJ2-7|.
TGCGCCAGCAGCTTGGAGGCCCAGGGCTACGAGCAGTACTTC
CASSLEAQGYEQYF
>.|18|TRBV11-2|TRBJ1-2|TRBD1
TGTGCCAGCAGCCCCGGGGGGGGGACAGTAGAATCCAACTATGGCTACACCTTC
CASSPGGGTVESNYGYTF
>.|17|TRBV7-2|TRBJ2-3|.
TGTGCCAGCAGCTTAGTTCGGGCTAGCGACTTCACAGATACGCAGTATTTT
CASSLVRASDFTDTQYF
>.|13|TRBV5-6|TRBJ1-1|.
TGTGCCAGCAGCAAGAGAACAGAGATTGAAGCTTTCTTT
CASSKRTEIEAFF
>.|15|TRBV27|TRBJ2-1|.
TGTGCCAGCAGCGAAGATTCGGGACTCATCAATGAGCAGTTCTTC
CASSEDSGLINEQFF